Below, 17 T cell receptor beta chains from the same sample are listed, as sequenced in a study of blood T cell repertoires in COVID-19. Profiled with immunoSEQ multiplex PCR; TCRdb holds only in-frame clones, not every one. Of about 99,000 clones listed, almost 90% are singletons. Sequencing was performed on peripheral blood. These receptors came from a human donor in a cohort sampled during active COVID-19.

This clone was counted once. The rearrangement links TRBV19 to TRBJ2-1; TRBD1 is a possible D gene (7 bases). V was cut by 6 bases and J by 7 bases, with 19 bases left in between. Germline CDR1 LNHDA, CDR2 SQIVND (reference sequence). This CDR3 region has 15 residues. The CDR3 nucleotides are TGTGCCAGTAGCCGTTCAGGGGGGCGCTTGAATGAGCAGTTCTTC. This gives the protein CASSRSGGRLNEQFF.

The rearrangement links TRBV3-1 (or the pseudogene TRBV3-2) to TRBJ2-7; 9 bases line up with TRBD2. Unmatched junction bases numbered 9, after V lost 0 bases and J lost 0 bases. CDR3 size: 18 residues. Germline V CDR1 and CDR2: LGHDT, YNNKEL (reference sequence). The CDR3 spells CASSQDGAGGPSSYEQYF. CDR3 coding DNA: TGTGCCAGCAGCCAAGATGGAGCGGGGGGACCGAGCTCCTACGAGCAGTACTTC.

The chain is built from TRBV10-1 and TRBJ2-1; 8 bases are a match to TRBD2. After removal of 0 bases from V and 4 bases from J, the junction contained 5 bases not matched to a gene. Germline CDR1 reads WNHNN; CDR2 reads SYGVQD (reference sequence). The CDR3 extends over 16 amino acids. The CDR3 DNA reads TGCGCCAGCAGTGAGTCACTAGCGGTGGGATACAATGAGCAGTTCTTC. It encodes CASSESLAVGYNEQFF.

This clone has only a few counts. The chain recombines TRBV6-6 with TRBJ1-2; possibly TRBD1 for D (5 bases). CDR3 length: 13 amino acids. The ends were cut back, 5 bases at V and 7 bases at J, with 14 bases in the middle. Germline V CDR1 and CDR2: MNHNY, SVGAGI (reference sequence). The CDR3 DNA reads TGTGCCAGCAGTGTGGGACTAGTTGGTGGCTACACCTTC. Translated: CASSVGLVGGYTF.

The chain uses TRBV18 and TRBJ1-1; a possible D gene is TRBD1 (5 bases). V shed 3 bases and J shed 4 bases, with 15 bases lying between them. This CDR3 spans 15 amino acids. Germline values: CDR1 KGHSH, CDR2 LQKENI. CDR3 amino acids: CASSPGGQGATEAFF. The CDR3 DNA reads TGTGCCAGCTCACCGGGAGGGCAAGGGGCCACTGAAGCTTTCTTT.

Only one count was recorded for this clone. The chain combines TRBV24-1 with TRBJ2-6; a weak D match, TRBD2 (6 bases). The length of the CDR3 is 16 residues. Germline loops: CDR1 KGHDR, CDR2 SFDVKD. V was cut by 3 bases and J by 4 bases, with 12 bases left in between. This CDR3 reads CATSDNGRGGANVLTF. DNA of the CDR3: TGTGCCACCAGTGATAACGGGCGGGGAGGGGCCAACGTCCTGACTTTC.

V is TRBV19 and J is TRBJ2-7; no reliable D call. Trimming took off 8 bases at V and 0 bases at J, with 11 bases between the two ends. Germline V gives CDR1 LNHDA, CDR2 SQIVND (reference sequence). The CDR3 totals 13 residues. The CDR3 nucleotides are TGTGCCAGTTCAGCGCAGAGCTCCTACGAGCAGTACTTC. It specifies CASSAQSSYEQYF.

The rearrangement links TRBV10-1 to TRBJ2-1; 7 positions agree with TRBD2. V trimming: 10 bases; J trimming: 2 bases; junction bases outside the gene matches: 11. The CDR3 has 15 residues. The germline gives CDR1 WNHNN, CDR2 SYGVQD (reference sequence). The CDR3 region is CATGDPGGTYNEQFF. In DNA form, the CDR3 reads TGCGCCACGGGTGATCCCGGGGGGACCTACAATGAGCAGTTCTTC.

V is TRBV7-3 and J is TRBJ1-2; TRBD1 might be the D (6 bases). The CDR3 is 13 amino acids. Germline CDR1 and CDR2: SGHTA and FQGTGA. V was clipped by 2 bases and J by 2 bases, with 6 bases between them. The chain's CDR3 is CASSLGQNYGYTF. CDR3 bases: TGTGCCAGCAGCTTAGGACAGAACTATGGCTACACCTTC.

The genes are TRBV3-1 (or the pseudogene TRBV3-2) and TRBJ1-3, with a tentative D call TRBD1 (5 bases). CDR1 is LGHDT, CDR2 YNNKEL, per germline (reference sequence). The CDR3 sequence is 17 residues long. Trimming took 2 bases from V and 0 from J, leaving 14 bases between them. The CDR3 nucleotides are TGTGCCAGCAGCCAACTCTGGGGGAGGGACTCTGGAAACACCATATATTTT. Amino acid sequence: CASSQLWGRDSGNTIYF.

The CDR3 reads CASSFSGDPNQPQHF. Written as DNA, the CDR3 is TGTGCCAGCAGCTTTTCAGGGGACCCAAATCAGCCCCAGCATTTT. The rearrangement links TRBV9 to TRBJ1-5, with a tentative D call TRBD1 (6 bases). CDR3 length: 15 amino acids. From germline, CDR1 is SGDLS and CDR2 YYNGEE. The germline V and J ends were trimmed by 4 bases and 4 bases, with 15 bases remaining between them.

The chain has TRBV19 and TRBJ1-1; D gene uncertain. The V gene's germline CDR1 is LNHDA and CDR2 SQIVND (reference sequence). Trimming removed 7 bases from V and 6 bases from J, with 15 bases in between. The CDR3 is 13 residues long. The CDR3 DNA reads as TGTGCCAGTAATCAAGGAGGCGGGCCTGAAGCTTTCTTT. Translation gives CASNQGGGPEAFF.

The rearrangement links TRBV27 to TRBJ1-6; no clear D. Per germline, CDR1 MNHEY and CDR2 SMNVEV (reference sequence). V was pared by 7 bases and J by 7 bases, with 11 bases between. This CDR3 contains 13 residues. The CDR3 bases are TGTGCCAGCAAACGGGGTCTAAATTCACCCCTCCACTTT. Translation gives CASKRGLNSPLHF.

The gene calls are TRBV5-4 and TRBJ1-6; D is uncertain. V was shortened by 0 bases and J by 10 bases, with 14 bases between the two germline ends. Germline lookup yields CDR1 SGHNT and CDR2 YYREEE (reference sequence). The CDR3 has 15 amino acids. The CDR3 nucleotides are TGTGCCAGCAGCTTGGCGGTTGGCAGGTCGTCACCCCTCCACTTT. Translation: CASSLAVGRSSPLHF.

The chain employs TRBV4-3 and TRBJ2-5; 8 bases agree with TRBD2. CDR1 LGHNA and CDR2 YSLEER come from the germline V gene. Trimming took 4 bases from V and 4 from J; bases not matched to a gene: 8. This CDR3 is 15 amino acids long. CDR3 sequence reads: CASSLMASGRETQYF. The CDR3 bases are TGCGCCAGCAGCCTGATGGCTAGCGGGCGAGAGACCCAGTACTTC.

This clone occurred a few times. The chain is built from TRBV7-9 and TRBJ2-7, with 11 bases aligning to TRBD2. This CDR3 has 15 residues. The germline gives CDR1 SEHNR, CDR2 FQNEAQ (reference sequence). The ends lost 5 bases at V and 3 bases at J; junction bases unmatched: 6. The CDR3 loop is CASSVGLAESYEQYF. DNA for the CDR3: TGTGCCAGCAGCGTGGGACTAGCGGAGAGCTACGAGCAGTACTTC. The entire variable domain, with the rest obtained from reference TRBV7-9 and TRBJ2-7, is as follows: DTGVSQNPRHKITKRGQNVTFRCDPISEHNRLYWYRQTLGQGPEFLTYFQNEAQLEKSRLLSDRFSAERPKGSFSTLEIQRTEQGDSAMYLCASSVGLAESYEQYFGPGTRLTVT.

V usage is TRBV12-3 or TRBV12-4 and J usage is TRBJ2-5, with TRBD2 as a possible D gene (5 bases). The length of the CDR3 is 12 residues. Trimming removed 5 bases at V and 7 bases at J, with 11 bases between. CDR3 loop: CASSMTRGTQYF. The CDR3 nucleotides are TGTGCCAGCAGTATGACCCGGGGGACCCAGTACTTC.